This section outlines one TCR beta chain sequence together with its context. As handled by the study authors: The assay estimated nucleated cells by amplifying reference gene primers. The repertoire was sequenced with immunoSEQ multiplex PCR; TCRdb's copy has only in-frame clones and lacks some. V and J calls and clone size follow that table, whereas D and trimming were derived from the DNA. The sample yields 140,000 to 150,000 clones, around 80% seen once. These data originate in a study of blood T cell repertoires in COVID-19. Study-level background: PBMCs, B-cell-depleted T cells, or T cells were the source of the cDNA or gDNA that made up the material.

V lost 3 bases to trimming and J lost 6 bases; unmatched junction nucleotides: 5. The CDR3 sequence is 16 residues long. Germline values: CDR1 SGHVS, CDR2 FQNEAQ. Sequencing was carried out using peripheral blood. The sequence was collected from a man aged 50 to 60 with acute or convalescent COVID-19. The chain carries TRBV7-8 and TRBJ2-1; 13 bases fit TRBD2. CDR3 residues: CASSFGLAGAPNEQFF. CDR3 nucleotide sequence: TGTGCCAGCAGCTTCGGACTAGCGGGGGCCCCCAATGAGCAGTTCTTC.